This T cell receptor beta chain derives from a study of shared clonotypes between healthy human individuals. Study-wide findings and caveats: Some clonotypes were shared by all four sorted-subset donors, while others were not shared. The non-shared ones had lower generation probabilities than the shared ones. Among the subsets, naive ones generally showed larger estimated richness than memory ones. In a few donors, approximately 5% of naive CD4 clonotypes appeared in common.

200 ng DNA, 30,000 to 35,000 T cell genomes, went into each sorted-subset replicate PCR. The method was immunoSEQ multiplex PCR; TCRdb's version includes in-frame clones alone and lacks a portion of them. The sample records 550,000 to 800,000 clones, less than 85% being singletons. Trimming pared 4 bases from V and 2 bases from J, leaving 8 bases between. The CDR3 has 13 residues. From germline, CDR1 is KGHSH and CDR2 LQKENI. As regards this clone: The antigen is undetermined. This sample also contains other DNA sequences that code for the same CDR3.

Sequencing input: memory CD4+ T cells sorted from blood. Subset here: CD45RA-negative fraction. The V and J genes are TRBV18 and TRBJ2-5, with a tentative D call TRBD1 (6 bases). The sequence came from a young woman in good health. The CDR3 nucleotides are TGTGCCAGCTCACTAGGACAGCAAGAGACCCAGTACTTC. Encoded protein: CASSLGQQETQYF.